Following are 3 T cell receptor beta chains from one sample sequenced in a study of neurological immune-mediated disorders. MiXCR was run by TCRdb on the 5' RACE reads, yielding one entry per CDR3 protein. The sample records about 55,000 distinct CDR3 sequences, 3% to 4.5% being singletons. Material: CD4+ T cells from blood. Receptors originate from a woman aged 40-49 years with multiple sclerosis.

This clonotype was counted a few times. The chain's CDR3 is CASSSPTRETGDYYEQYF. The CDR3, as DNA: TGTGCCAGCAGCTCCCCGACAAGGGAGACAGGTGACTACTACGAGCAGTACTTC. The gene calls are TRBV12-3 or TRBV12-4 and TRBJ2-7; D might be TRBD1 (6 bases). The CDR3 length is 18 residues. With 6 bases removed from V and 3 bases from J, the gap between germline ends came to 27 bases.

The table lists this clonotype with many counts. The chain has TRBV7-9 and TRBJ1-2; D gene unclear. The V gene lost 0 bases and the J gene lost 8 bases, with 22 bases spanning the gap. The CDR3 has 17 amino acids. Germline CDR1 reads SEHNR; CDR2 reads FQNEAQ (reference sequence). The CDR3 DNA sequence: TGTGCCAGCAGCTTAGCGGGCCTCGAGACCTTACTTATGGGCTACACCTTC. Amino acids: CASSLAGLETLLMGYTF.

This clonotype was found many times. The chain uses TRBV5-1 and TRBJ2-2, with 7 bases aligning to TRBD1. The germline gives CDR1 SGHRS, CDR2 YFSETQ. There are 14 residues in the CDR3. Trimming took 4 bases from V and 6 from J; bases not matched to a gene: 6. The CDR3 DNA reads as TGCGCCAGCAGCGCAGAGACAGGGTCCGGGGAGCTGTTTTTT. Translation gives CASSAETGSGELFF.